This T cell receptor beta chain was recorded in a study of response to subunit inactivated influenza vaccine. With 0 bases removed from V and 0 bases from J, the gap between germline ends came to 6 bases. CDR3 length: 15 amino acids. Germline-derived CDR1 and CDR2 are SGDLS and YYNGEE. General study points: Authors suggested few new T cells are recruited by each seasonal influenza vaccination.

For this clonotype: What it binds is unknown.

TCRdb used MiXCR to reprocess the RT-PCR reads, holding one entry per CDR3 protein. Of roughly 460,000 distinct CDR3 sequences in the sample, 9.5% to 12% are singletons; the top ten hold approximately 12%. The J gene is TRBJ2-2, the V gene TRBV9; unclear D gene. Specimen: PBMCs from blood, collected roughly 47 days after vaccination. The sequence derives from a man in his fifties or sixties who received an inactivated influenza vaccine. Here the CDR3 reads CASSVEAANTGELFF. The CDR3 region has the DNA TGTGCCAGCAGCGTAGAAGCAGCGAACACCGGGGAGCTGTTTTTT. The full variable domain, its missing parts supplied by reference TRBV9 and TRBJ2-2, is DSGVTQTPKHLITATGQRVTLRCSPRSGDLSVYWYQQSLDQGLQFLIQYYNGEERAKGNILERFSAQQFPDLHSELNLSSLELGDSALYFCASSVEAANTGELFFGEGSRLTVL.